The clone carrying this TCR beta chain was found once. Its antigen is unknown. Terminally differentiated effector memory CD45RA+ cells were left out of the naive CD8 fraction, which was CD45RO-negative and positively selected for CCR7. Among the donors, all were Caucasian adults who lived in Nashville, Tennessee. Germline V gene data show CDR1 as SGHDT and CDR2 as YYEEEE. The CDR3 spans 18 residues. V lost 4 bases and J lost 0, with 23 bases in between. The entry originates in a study of shared clonotypes between healthy human individuals. Study summary: Participating donors consisted of a couple of women and a few men aged 18 to 49.

Study-level points and caveats: A reduction in generation probabilities was seen for non-shared clonotypes relative to those shared by all four donors.

TCRdb keeps only in-frame clones here, not all; method: immunoSEQ multiplex PCR. The repertoire holds 2 million to 2.5 million clones, with just over 90% as singletons. Material: naive CD8+ T cells from PBMCs. The chain couples TRBV5-6 to TRBJ2-7, with D possibly being TRBD1 (7 bases). This sequence was found in a man aged 18 to 29 in good health. Some clones in this sample may be carry-over from other donors' samples. The CDR3 sequence is CASSPGGLGVHRSYEQYF. The CDR3 DNA sequence: TGTGCCAGCAGCCCAGGGGGGCTAGGAGTTCACCGCTCCTACGAGCAGTACTTC.